This T cell receptor beta chain came from a study of shared clonotypes between healthy human individuals. Study-level findings and limits: Clonotype sharing among donors likely depends on sequencing depth. Naive subsets generally exceeded memory subsets in estimated richness.

The method was immunoSEQ multiplex PCR; TCRdb's version includes in-frame clones alone and lacks a portion of them. This sample yields more than 550,000 clones, of which about 92% are seen a single time; approximately 22% belongs to the top ten. Positively selected for CCR7, the CD45RO-negative cells used as naive CD8 cells excluded terminally differentiated effector memory CD45RA+ cells. As for this clone: Its target is not known.

Sequenced: naive CD8+ T cells sorted from blood. The sequence was collected from a man aged 25 to 45 in good health.

CDR3 loop: CASRNRGPPYEQYF. CDR3 DNA: TGTGCCAGCCGGAACAGGGGGCCCCCCTACGAGCAGTACTTC. V gene TRBV27 combines with J gene TRBJ2-7; TRBD1 aligns across 9 bases. CDR3 size: 14 residues. Germline CDR1 is MNHEY and CDR2 is SMNVEV (reference sequence). Trimming cost V 8 bases and J 2 bases; bases outside gene matches: 7.